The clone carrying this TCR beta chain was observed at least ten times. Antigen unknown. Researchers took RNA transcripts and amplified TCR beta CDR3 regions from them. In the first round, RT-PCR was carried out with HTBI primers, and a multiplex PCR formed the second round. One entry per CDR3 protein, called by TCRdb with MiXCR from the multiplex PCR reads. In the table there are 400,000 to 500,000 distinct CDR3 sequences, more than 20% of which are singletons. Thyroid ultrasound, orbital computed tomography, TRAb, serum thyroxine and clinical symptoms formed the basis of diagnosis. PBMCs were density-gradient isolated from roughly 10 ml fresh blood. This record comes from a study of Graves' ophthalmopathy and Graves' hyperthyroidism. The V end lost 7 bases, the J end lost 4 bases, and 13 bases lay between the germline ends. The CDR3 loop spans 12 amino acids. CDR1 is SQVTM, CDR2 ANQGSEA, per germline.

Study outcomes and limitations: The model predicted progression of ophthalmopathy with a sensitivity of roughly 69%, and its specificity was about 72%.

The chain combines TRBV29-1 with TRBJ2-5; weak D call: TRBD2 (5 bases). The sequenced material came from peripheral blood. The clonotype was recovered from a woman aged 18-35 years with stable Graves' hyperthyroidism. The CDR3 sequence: CSGRTDGETQYF. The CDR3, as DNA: TGCAGCGGTCGGACTGACGGAGAGACCCAGTACTTC.